The rows below give T cell receptor beta chains drawn from one sample of a study of T cells in Graves' hyperthyroidism and ophthalmopathy. TCRdb ran MiXCR on the multiplex PCR reads and lists one entry per CDR3 protein. The data contain 200,000 to 250,000 distinct CDR3 sequences, roughly 17% of them singletons. The sample comprised blood. Receptors originate from a woman between 18 and 29 years old with Graves' ophthalmopathy. The CDR3 runs from the conserved cysteine through the conserved F or W. D genes are given only for firm matches. Expanded clones are given a class, and other clones once, few, many or no size at all.

clone_size,v_call,j_call,d_call,cdr3_nt,cdr3_aa
many,TRBV7-2,TRBJ1-2,NA,TGTGCCAGCAGTTCCACGCGCGTCAACTATGGCTACACCTTC,CASSSTRVNYGYTF
many,TRBV20-1,TRBJ2-7,NA,TGCAGTGCTAGAGAGAGGGGTTACGAGCAGTACTTC,CSARERGYEQYF
many,TRBV7-8,TRBJ2-3,NA,TGTGCCAGCAGCTTAGTCGGCGGGGGCTTCACAGATACGCAGTATTTT,CASSLVGGGFTDTQYF
many,TRBV20-1,TRBJ2-3,TRBD1,TGCAGTGCTAGAACCACAGGGGGCGCAGATACGCAGTATTTT,CSARTTGGADTQYF
NA,TRBV20-1,TRBJ2-1,NA,TGCAGTGCTAGAGGGCGGGGTTACAATGAGCAGTTCTTC,CSARGRGYNEQFF
many,TRBV20-1,TRBJ2-1,TRBD2,TGCAGTGCTAGAGATCAGGGTAGCGGGAGATACAATGAGCAGTTCTTC,CSARDQGSGRYNEQFF
many,TRBV20-1,TRBJ1-2,NA,TGCAGTGCTAGTCAGGGGTTGAGCTACACCTTC,CSASQGLSYTF
NA,TRBV6-1,TRBJ1-6,NA,TGTGCCAGCAGTCGCCAGGGTGGGTACTCACCCCTCCACTTT,CASSRQGGYSPLHF
many,TRBV7-9,TRBJ2-3,NA,TGTGCCAGCAGCTTAAGGGGGGCACCTCTAGATAAGGACCCGACCAACACAGATACGCAGTATTTT,CASSLRGAPLDKDPTNTDTQYF
many,TRBV14,TRBJ2-1,NA,TGTGCCAGCAGCCAAGCTTATGGGGAGCAGTTCTTC,CASSQAYGEQFF
many,TRBV11-3,TRBJ2-5,NA,TGTGCCAGCAGCTTGATTAGAGGGCAAGAGACCCAGTACTTC,CASSLIRGQETQYF
many,TRBV10-3,TRBJ1-1,NA,TGTGCCATCAGTGAGTACAGGGTTTCCCCGGAGGACACTGAAGCTTTCTTT,CAISEYRVSPEDTEAFF
many,TRBV5-8,TRBJ2-7,NA,TGTGCCAGCAGCTTGCGTCGTAGTTTCGGGATGGGGCCCTACGAGCAGTACTTC,CASSLRRSFGMGPYEQYF
many,TRBV20-1,TRBJ1-1,NA,TGCAGTCCGGGGGCCAGGCGGAGCACTGAAGCTTTCTTT,CSPGARRSTEAFF
many,TRBV6-1,TRBJ2-7,NA,TGTGCCAGCAGGTGGGGATACGAGCAGTACTTC,CASRWGYEQYF
NA,TRBV19,TRBJ2-1,NA,TGTGCCAGTACCCTCAGGAGCGGGTGGGGAAAGCAGTTCTTC,CASTLRSGWGKQFF
many,TRBV28,TRBJ1-2,NA,TGTGCCAGCAGTTTCCCCGGGGCCTACTATGGCTACACCTTC,CASSFPGAYYGYTF
many,TRBV28,TRBJ2-4,NA,TGTGCCAGCAGTACGGACAGCGGCATTCAGTACTTC,CASSTDSGIQYF
many,TRBV27,TRBJ1-3,NA,TGTGCCAGCAGCCCGAAGGGGGGGTACTCTGGAAACACCATATATTTT,CASSPKGGYSGNTIYF
many,TRBV4-1,TRBJ1-2,NA,TGCGCCAGCAGCCAAGGGGTTCCGGGCCCCAACTATGGCTACACCTTC,CASSQGVPGPNYGYTF
few,TRBV25-1,TRBJ2-6,NA,TGTGCCAGCAGTGAGTGGTATGGAACGGTCGGTAAAGGGGCCAACGTCCTGACTTTC,CASSEWYGTVGKGANVLTF
few,TRBV6-1,TRBJ2-7,TRBD1,TGTGCCAGCAGTGGCCTAGGGACAGCCACCTACGAGCAGTACTTC,CASSGLGTATYEQYF
many,TRBV10-3,TRBJ2-2,NA,TGTGCCATCAGTGAGCCCCGGGGGACCGGGGAGCTGTTTTTT,CAISEPRGTGELFF
few,TRBV28,TRBJ1-1,NA,TGTGCCAGCTCCCCCCCCCCGGACTTATGGGGAGCTTTCTTT,CASSPPPDLWGAFF
NA,TRBV5-1,TRBJ1-1,TRBD1,TGCGCCAGCAGCTCATTTCGGACAGGGGGCGCGAGCACTGAAGCTTTCTTT,CASSSFRTGGASTEAFF
NA,TRBV18,TRBJ1-5,TRBD1,TGTGCCAGCTCAGCAGAACAGGGGCAGCCCCAGCATTTT,CASSAEQGQPQHF
many,TRBV4-2,TRBJ1-1,NA,TGTGCCAGCAGCCAAGAAGCGGGGGGCATCACTGAAGCTTTCTTT,CASSQEAGGITEAFF